The rows below give T cell receptor beta chains drawn from one sample of a study of blood T cell repertoires in COVID-19. The table came from immunoSEQ multiplex PCR; TCRdb's copy has only in-frame clones and leaves some out. Among fewer than 350,000 clones listed, 80% to 90% were seen once. The sequencing input was PBMCs or T cells enriched from blood (not recorded which). These receptors were taken from a woman aged 40 to 50 with acute COVID-19. The CDR3 runs from the conserved cysteine through the conserved F or W. Fields, in order: V gene, J gene, D gene, clone size, CDR3 DNA, CDR3 protein. D genes are given only for firm matches. Expanded clones are given a class, and other clones once, few, many or no size at all.

V: TRBV7-2; J: TRBJ2-6; D: .; size: .; DNA: TGTGCCAGCAGCTTTTTATCAGTATGGGGAGCCCACAACGTCCTGACTTTC; CDR3: CASSFLSVWGAHNVLTF
V: TRBV2; J: TRBJ1-3; D: TRBD1; size: .; DNA: TGTGCCACCGGGGGACAGGGAAACACCATATATTTT; CDR3: CATGGQGNTIYF
V: TRBV3-1/TRBV3-2; J: TRBJ1-6; D: .; size: few; DNA: TGTGCCAGCAGCCAAGGGGAGCCACCCCTCCACTTT; CDR3: CASSQGEPPLHF
V: TRBV7-9; J: TRBJ2-7; D: .; size: few; DNA: TGTGCCAGCAGCACTACTCCCTCCATTAAATACGAGCAGTACTTC; CDR3: CASSTTPSIKYEQYF
V: TRBV11-1; J: TRBJ2-1; D: .; size: .; DNA: TGTGCCAGCAGCCTCCGGGCAGGGGACTACAATGAGCAGTTCTTC; CDR3: CASSLRAGDYNEQFF
V: TRBV27; J: TRBJ2-3; D: .; size: .; DNA: TGTGCCAGCAGTTTCCTGGGAGTTACAACTGCAAATACGCAGTATTTT; CDR3: CASSFLGVTTANTQYF
V: TRBV7-3; J: TRBJ2-2; D: TRBD1; size: .; DNA: TGTGCCAGCAGCCCGATCGGACAGGGGGGCAGGGCCGGGGAGCTGTTTTTT; CDR3: CASSPIGQGGRAGELFF
V: TRBV7-9; J: TRBJ2-2; D: .; size: few; DNA: TGTGCCAGCAGCCGCGGACAGATCAACACCGGGGAGCTGTTTTTT; CDR3: CASSRGQINTGELFF
V: TRBV9; J: TRBJ1-5; D: .; size: .; DNA: TGTGCCAGCACCCCGGACGGGGGGCACCAGCCCCAGCATTTT; CDR3: CASTPDGGHQPQHF
V: TRBV19; J: TRBJ1-2; D: .; size: .; DNA: TGTGCCACTACGACAGAACAGGGCTATGGCTACACCTTC; CDR3: CATTTEQGYGYTF
V: TRBV4-3; J: TRBJ2-5; D: .; size: .; DNA: TGCGCCAGCAGCCAAGTGGCGGGGAACCAAGAGACCCAGTACTTC; CDR3: CASSQVAGNQETQYF
V: TRBV6-5; J: TRBJ1-2; D: .; size: .; DNA: TGTGCCAGCACCCCGAGCTATGGCTACACCTTC; CDR3: CASTPSYGYTF
V: TRBV18; J: TRBJ1-2; D: .; size: .; DNA: TGTGCCAGCTCACCGTCGCGGGAGGCAGGGGTCTTAGGCTACACCTTC; CDR3: CASSPSREAGVLGYTF
V: TRBV7-3; J: TRBJ2-1; D: .; size: .; DNA: TGTGCCAGCAGCATTAAAGCGGACAGCTCCTACAATGAGCAGTTCTTC; CDR3: CASSIKADSSYNEQFF
V: TRBV27; J: TRBJ2-7; D: TRBD2; size: .; DNA: TGTGCCAGCAGTCGGGCGGGACTAGCCGGCTACGAGCAGTATTTC; CDR3: CASSRAGLAGYEQYF
V: TRBV2; J: TRBJ1-1; D: .; size: .; DNA: TGTGCCAGCAGTGGACAGTTCGCTGAAGCTTTCTTT; CDR3: CASSGQFAEAFF
V: TRBV5-1; J: TRBJ2-2; D: .; size: .; DNA: TGCGCCAGCAGCTTGTCGGCAGGTCTTCACACCGGGGAGCTGTTTTTT; CDR3: CASSLSAGLHTGELFF
V: TRBV25-1; J: TRBJ2-2; D: TRBD2; size: .; DNA: TGTGCCAGCAGTCGTCCACGGGGGGGGAACACCGGGGAGCTGTTTTTT; CDR3: CASSRPRGGNTGELFF
V: TRBV27; J: TRBJ1-3; D: TRBD1; size: .; DNA: TGTGCCAGCAGACTGCAGGGGGCGGAGGGAAACACCATATATTTT; CDR3: CASRLQGAEGNTIYF
V: TRBV28; J: TRBJ1-1; D: .; size: .; DNA: TGTGCCAGCAGTTTACTGAGCTTGCTGAACACTGAAGCTTTCTTT; CDR3: CASSLLSLLNTEAFF
V: TRBV7-8; J: TRBJ2-7; D: .; size: once; DNA: TGTGCCAGCAGCCCCTATACTACCAGCTCCTACGAGCAGTACTTC; CDR3: CASSPYTTSSYEQYF
V: TRBV6-4; J: TRBJ2-2; D: .; size: once; DNA: TGTGCCAGCAGTGAACGTGTCGGCACCGGGGAGCTGTTTTTT; CDR3: CASSERVGTGELFF
V: TRBV27; J: TRBJ1-5; D: .; size: .; DNA: TGTGCCAGCAGTTTCGCGGGTTCGTATCAGCCCCAGCATTTT; CDR3: CASSFAGSYQPQHF
V: TRBV7-3; J: TRBJ2-7; D: .; size: few; DNA: TGTGCCAGCAGCCAAGAGCGCCACGGGGAGCAGTACTTC; CDR3: CASSQERHGEQYF
V: TRBV28; J: TRBJ1-1; D: TRBD1; size: .; DNA: TGTGCCAGCAGGTCCGGGACAGGAACTCGGGCTTTCTTT; CDR3: CASRSGTGTRAFF
V: TRBV15; J: TRBJ2-3; D: .; size: .; DNA: TGTGCCACCAGCAGAGGTGGCAGGGTACCCACAGATACGCAGTATTTT; CDR3: CATSRGGRVPTDTQYF
V: TRBV28; J: TRBJ1-2; D: TRBD1; size: .; DNA: TGTGCCAGCAGTCTTGGGACAGGGGGCGAGACAGGGGTTGGCTACACCTTC; CDR3: CASSLGTGGETGVGYTF
V: TRBV19; J: TRBJ2-3; D: TRBD2; size: once; DNA: TGTGCCAGTAGTTCTTTAGCGGGAGGAGATACGCAGTATTTT; CDR3: CASSSLAGGDTQYF
V: TRBV7-2; J: TRBJ2-1; D: TRBD2; size: .; DNA: TGTGCCAGCAGCTTACCAGCGGGAAATGAGCAGTTCTTC; CDR3: CASSLPAGNEQFF
V: TRBV19; J: TRBJ1-2; D: .; size: .; DNA: TGTGCCAGTAGTATAGCAGGTGGCTACACCTTC; CDR3: CASSIAGGYTF
V: TRBV29-1; J: TRBJ2-6; D: .; size: .; DNA: TGCAGCGTTTCGACAGCCACTGGGGCCAACGTCCTGACTTTC; CDR3: CSVSTATGANVLTF
V: TRBV6-2/TRBV6-3; J: TRBJ1-1; D: .; size: .; DNA: TGTGCCAGCAGCCTAGTAGGACGGGGAAACACTGAAGCTTTCTTT; CDR3: CASSLVGRGNTEAFF
V: TRBV6-5; J: TRBJ2-2; D: .; size: .; DNA: TGTGCCAGCATGGGGCCGGACAGGAACACCGGGGAGCTGTTTTTT; CDR3: CASMGPDRNTGELFF
V: TRBV7-2; J: TRBJ2-2; D: TRBD2; size: .; DNA: TGTGCCAGCAGAAGCGGGAGTTTGGCCGGGGAGCTGTTTTTT; CDR3: CASRSGSLAGELFF
V: TRBV7-3; J: TRBJ2-1; D: .; size: .; DNA: TGTGCCAGCAGCTTCCCCCCGAATGAGCAGTTCTTC; CDR3: CASSFPPNEQFF
V: TRBV10-3; J: TRBJ2-2; D: .; size: .; DNA: TGTGCCATCAGTGGGCGGAGCTTAGACACCGGGGAGCTGTTTTTT; CDR3: CAISGRSLDTGELFF
V: TRBV7-9; J: TRBJ1-3; D: .; size: .; DNA: TGTGCCAGCAGCTCAGACGGGAAAGGGGGAAACACCATATATTTT; CDR3: CASSSDGKGGNTIYF
V: TRBV27; J: TRBJ2-3; D: .; size: .; DNA: TGTGCCAGCAGTTTTCTAGCAGGCACAGATACGCAGTATTTT; CDR3: CASSFLAGTDTQYF
V: TRBV29-1; J: TRBJ1-6; D: .; size: .; DNA: TGCAGCGTTGGAGGCTCCTATAATTCACCCCTCCACTTT; CDR3: CSVGGSYNSPLHF
V: TRBV6-2/TRBV6-3; J: TRBJ1-1; D: .; size: once; DNA: TGTGCCAGCAGCTTCGCGACCCGGACAGTGAACACTGAAGCTTTCTTT; CDR3: CASSFATRTVNTEAFF
V: TRBV4-1; J: TRBJ1-3; D: .; size: once; DNA: TGCGCCAGCAGCCAAGACCCAGGGAGGGACTCTGGAAACACCATATATTTT; CDR3: CASSQDPGRDSGNTIYF